These T cell receptor beta chains were read from a single sample in a study of CD8+CD57+ T cells in acquired aplastic anemia. TCRdb reanalysed the reads using MiXCR and keeps one entry per CDR3 protein. This sample yields 150,000 to 200,000 distinct CDR3 sequences, of which 40% to 55% are seen a single time; 3.2% belongs to the top ten. The specimen sequenced was sorted CD4+, CD8+, or CD8+CD57+ T cells (not recorded which) from PBMCs. The receptor source for this set is a human donor with aplastic anemia. CDR3s include the opening cysteine and the closing phenylalanine or tryptophan. The D gene is left open where the match is weak. Not every row has a clone size; where given, it reads once, few, many or a size class.

V gene	D gene	J gene	clone size	CDR3 protein	CDR3 DNA
TRBV12-3/TRBV12-4	TRBD1	TRBJ1-5	NA	CASRDRGPYSNQPQHF	TGTGCCAGCAGGGACAGGGGGCCCTATAGCAATCAGCCCCAGCATTTT
TRBV10-3	TRBD1	TRBJ1-2	NA	CASSPDRGGDYGYTF	TGTGCCAGCAGTCCTGACAGGGGGGGAGACTATGGCTACACCTTC
TRBV29-1	NA	TRBJ2-1	many	CSVDRSLYNEQFF	TGCAGCGTTGATAGGTCGTTGTACAATGAGCAGTTCTTC
TRBV25-1	NA	TRBJ1-5	NA	CASRDSNQPQHF	TGTGCCAGCAGAGACAGCAACCAGCCCCAGCATTTT
TRBV20-1	TRBD1	TRBJ2-1	few	CSARDRGVNEQFF	TGCAGTGCTAGGGACAGGGGGGTAAATGAGCAGTTCTTC
TRBV3-1	NA	TRBJ1-2	many	CASSQQGIYGYTF	TGTGCCAGCAGCCAACAGGGGATCTATGGCTACACCTTC
TRBV7-2	NA	TRBJ1-5	many	CASSTVGGTGNQPQHF	TGTGCCAGCAGCACCGTTGGGGGTACGGGGAATCAGCCCCAGCATTTT
TRBV7-6	NA	TRBJ2-5	many	CASSLARQSQETQYF	TGTGCCAGCAGCTTAGCAAGGCAGTCCCAAGAGACCCAGTACTTC
TRBV18	NA	TRBJ1-5	few	CASSPVLGNQPQHF	TGTGCCAGCTCACCCGTTTTGGGCAATCAGCCCCAGCATTTT
TRBV11-2	NA	TRBJ1-1	many	CASSLVWSSGRGHTEAFF	TGTGCCAGCAGCTTAGTGTGGAGTTCTGGCAGGGGCCACACTGAAGCTTTCTTT
TRBV25-1	TRBD1	TRBJ1-2	few	CASSMTGQGGNYGYTF	TGTGCCAGCAGTATGACGGGGCAGGGGGGTAACTATGGCTACACCTTC
TRBV4-1	NA	TRBJ2-7	NA	CASSQDQRSYEQYF	TGCGCCAGCAGCCAAGACCAGCGGTCCTACGAGCAGTACTTC
TRBV11-2	NA	TRBJ2-7	few	CASSPLASIYSYEQYF	TGTGCCAGCAGCCCGTTGGCCAGTATCTACTCCTACGAGCAGTACTTC
TRBV20-1	TRBD1	TRBJ2-1	NA	CSADRGTYNDQFF	TGCAGTGCCGACAGGGGTACCTACAATGATCAGTTCTTC